This T cell receptor (beta chain) was observed in a study of blood T cell repertoires in COVID-19. Study as a whole: Donors in the United States, Italy and Spain gave samples during acute or convalescent COVID-19. Sample material is recorded as cDNA or gDNA derived from T cells, B-cell-depleted T cells, or PBMCs.

The CDR3 is made up of 16 amino acids. Trimming took 3 bases from V and 3 from J, leaving 15 bases between them. Germline V lookup: CDR1 SGHRS, CDR2 YFSETQ. Per the authors' pipeline: Amplification with reference gene primers provided the estimates of nucleated cell counts. Generated by immunoSEQ multiplex PCR, the TCRdb table keeps only in-frame clones and is missing some. V and J calls and clone size are given by that table; D and trimming were obtained from the DNA. The sample carries fewer than 200,000 clones, roughly 86% recorded once. The TCR was taken from a man in his forties with active or convalescent COVID-19. Specimen: peripheral blood. The rearrangement links TRBV5-1 to TRBJ2-2, with D perhaps matching TRBD1 (5 bases). CDR3 bases: TGCGCCAGCAGCTCCTCAGGGCGTCGGGACACCGGGGAGCTGTTTTTT. Its protein is CASSSSGRRDTGELFF.